A single sample gave rise to the 16 T cell receptor beta chains below, sequenced in a study of shared clonotypes between healthy human individuals. CD8 cells regarded as naive lacked CD45RO, were positively chosen for CCR7, and omitted terminally differentiated effector memory CD45RA+ cells. Data came from immunoSEQ multiplex PCR; TCRdb stores just in-frame clones and leaves some out. This table holds over 2,000,000 clones, roughly 93% found once. Sequencing was carried out using naive CD8+ T cells from PBMCs. The source of these receptors is a man aged 18-30 years in good health. Some clones in this sample may be carry-over from other donors' samples.

V usage is TRBV5-4 and J usage is TRBJ2-1; D gene ambiguous. CDR1 is SGHNT, CDR2 YYREEE, per germline (reference sequence). The CDR3 sequence is 14 residues long. Trimming took 0 bases from V and 6 from J, leaving 10 bases between them. CDR3 sequence reads: CASSLDWLLNEQFF. CDR3 in DNA: TGTGCCAGCAGCTTGGATTGGCTACTCAATGAGCAGTTCTTC.

The chain combines TRBV27 with TRBJ1-3; tentatively, D is TRBD1 (6 bases). This CDR3 region has 15 residues. Germline values: CDR1 MNHEY, CDR2 SMNVEV (reference sequence). The germline V and J ends were trimmed by 6 bases and 8 bases, with 20 bases remaining between them. The CDR3 region is CASRPTPGEGYTIYF. DNA of the CDR3: TGTGCCAGCAGGCCTACCCCAGGGGAAGGATACACCATATATTTT.

Here the CDR3 DNA reads TGTGCCTGGAGGGGGGCTACTAGCTCCTACGAGCAGTACTTC. This gives the protein CAWRGATSSYEQYF. The chain is built from TRBV30 and TRBJ2-7; D might be TRBD1 (6 bases). V dropped 3 bases and J dropped 0 bases, with 12 bases sitting between them. Germline V lookup: CDR1 GTSNPN, CDR2 SVGIG (reference sequence). The CDR3 is made up of 14 amino acids. The whole variable domain, remainder taken from reference TRBV30 and TRBJ2-7, is SQTIHQWPATLVQPVGSPLSLECTVEGTSNPNLYWYRQAAGRGLQLLFYSVGIGQISSEVPQNLSASRPQDRQFILSSKKLLLSDSGFYLCAWRGATSSYEQYFGPGTRLTVT.

This chain joins TRBV6-1 and TRBJ2-5; D might be TRBD1 (6 bases). CDR1 MNHNS and CDR2 SASEGT come from the germline V gene. The V end was cut by 5 bases, the J end by 5 bases, with 15 bases between. The CDR3 runs 14 residues. The CDR3 DNA reads as TGTGCCAGCAGTCTACAGGGCCATTGGGAGACCCAGTACTTC. Its protein product is CASSLQGHWETQYF.

A single count supports this clone. The rearrangement joins TRBV9 to TRBJ1-1, with 7 bases lining up with TRBD1. The CDR3 runs to 17 residues. Germline V lookup: CDR1 SGDLS, CDR2 YYNGEE. V dropped 3 bases and J dropped 1; count of bases not matched to a gene: 12. The CDR3 here is CASSGPSVQGRNTEAFF. The DNA of the CDR3 is TGTGCCAGCAGCGGTCCATCAGTACAGGGGCGGAACACTGAAGCTTTCTTT.

CDR3 residues: CAWTLGQENEKLFF. The CDR3 nucleotides read TGTGCCTGGACTTTGGGACAGGAGAATGAAAAACTGTTTTTT. J is TRBJ1-4 and V is TRBV30, with 8 bases matching TRBD1. Germline V lookup: CDR1 GTSNPN, CDR2 SVGIG (reference sequence). The trim removed 4 bases at V and 5 bases at J, leaving 6 bases unmatched. The CDR3 is 14 residues long.

The chain links TRBV13 to TRBJ1-2; the D is unclear. V shed 0 bases and J shed 4 bases, with 12 bases lying between them. The CDR3 loop spans 15 amino acids. CDR1 is PRHDT and CDR2 is FYEKMQ in the germline V gene (reference sequence). The CDR3 DNA follows: TGTGCCAGCAGCTTAGGGGGCAGGACCTCCTATGGCTACACCTTC. This translates into CASSLGGRTSYGYTF.

This chain links TRBV27 with TRBJ1-5, with 7 bases that match TRBD1. Germline assignment: CDR1 MNHEY and CDR2 SMNVEV (reference sequence). Trimming took 6 bases from V and 0 from J; bases not matched to a gene: 8. This CDR3 is 16 amino acids long. CDR3 DNA: TGTGCCAGCAGCTCCGGGACAGACCCTAGCAATCAGCCCCAGCATTTT. This translates into CASSSGTDPSNQPQHF.

The chain uses TRBV29-1 and TRBJ2-1, with TRBD2 identical over 11 bases. This CDR3 has 15 residues. Unmatched junction bases numbered 6, after V lost 4 bases and J lost 4 bases. Germline lookup yields CDR1 SQVTM and CDR2 ANQGSEA. CDR3 sequence: CSVGPSGRNYNEQFF. CDR3 coding DNA: TGCAGCGTTGGGCCTAGCGGGAGGAATTACAATGAGCAGTTCTTC.

The chain recombines TRBV6-5 with TRBJ2-5, with 7 bases aligning to TRBD2. The ends lost 5 bases at V and 2 bases at J; junction bases unmatched: 8. CDR3 length: 15 residues. Per the germline V gene, CDR1 is MNHEY and CDR2 is SVGAGI. The CDR3, as DNA: TGTGCCAGCAGTCCCTTAGCGGGCGTTCAAGAGACCCAGTACTTC. Encoded protein: CASSPLAGVQETQYF.

This clone was picked up one time. CDR3 nucleotide sequence: TGTGCCAGCAGTTTAAGTCCAGGGACGAACACCGGGGAGCTGTTTTTT. Its protein product is CASSLSPGTNTGELFF. The chain is built from TRBV11-1 and TRBJ2-2, with a possible D match to TRBD1 (5 bases). Germline V gene lookup returns CDR1 SGHAT and CDR2 FQDESV (reference sequence). V lost 6 bases, J lost 0 bases, and 14 bases lay in between. This CDR3 contains 16 residues.

This clone was picked up one time. The chain links TRBV15 to TRBJ1-1; no clear D. CDR3 length equals 14 residues. Trimming stripped 0 bases from V and 8 bases from J, with 13 bases between. Germline V CDR1 and CDR2: LNHNV, YYDKDF (reference sequence). This chain's CDR3 is CATSRDVSYREAFF. CDR3 nucleotide sequence: TGTGCCACCAGCAGAGATGTCAGCTACAGAGAAGCTTTCTTT.

This chain joins TRBV6-1 and TRBJ1-1; D uncertain. V lost 7 bases, J lost 4 bases, and 16 bases lay in between. CDR3 length: 14 residues. Germline CDR1 is MNHNS and CDR2 is SASEGT. CDR3 bases: TGTGCCAGCACCTTGACGGATTTTAGCACTGAAGCTTTCTTT. It yields the protein CASTLTDFSTEAFF.

The chain joins TRBV7-9 to TRBJ1-2; unclear D gene. V was clipped by 5 bases and J by 5 bases, with 18 bases between them. CDR3 size: 15 residues. Per germline, CDR1 SEHNR and CDR2 FQNEAQ (reference sequence). For the CDR3, the DNA is TGTGCCAGCAGCCCCGGGATCCGACCTTTGTATGGCTACACCTTC. Translating it yields CASSPGIRPLYGYTF. Looking up the rest from reference TRBV7-9 and TRBJ1-2 gives the full variable domain: DTGVSQNPRHKITKRGQNVTFRCDPISEHNRLYWYRQTLGQGPEFLTYFQNEAQLEKSRLLSDRFSAERPKGSFSTLEIQRTEQGDSAMYLCASSPGIRPLYGYTFGSGTRLTVV.

The rearrangement uses TRBV5-1 and TRBJ2-7; D is tentatively TRBD1 or TRBD2 (5 bases each). The CDR3 is 15 amino acids. The V end lost 3 bases, the J end lost 2 bases, and 15 bases lay between the germline ends. CDR1 SGHRS and CDR2 YFSETQ come from the germline V gene. The CDR3 bases are TGCGCCAGCAGCTCCCGAGGGGAGTTAACCTACGAGCAGTACTTC. Protein sequence: CASSSRGELTYEQYF.

CDR3 residues: CSVEVRDPPKGNYGYTF. Written as DNA, the CDR3 is TGCAGCGTTGAAGTCCGGGATCCCCCGAAGGGTAACTATGGCTACACCTTC. The chain employs TRBV29-1 and TRBJ1-2; D remains unclear. There are 17 residues in the CDR3. With 1 base removed from V and 1 base from J, the gap between germline ends came to 19 bases. CDR1 is SQVTM, CDR2 ANQGSEA, per germline.